This section outlines one T cell receptor (beta chain) sequence together with its context. The ends were cut back, 5 bases at V and 5 bases at J, with 18 bases in the middle. There are 15 residues in the CDR3. In germline, CDR1 is SGHTA, CDR2 FQGNSA. Study processing details: Reference gene primer amplification gave nucleated cell count estimates. Sequencing used immunoSEQ multiplex PCR; TCRdb keeps in-frame clones, though not all of them. V, J and clone size reflect that table, while D and trimming were determined from the DNA. The sample contains 150,000 to 200,000 clones, 80% to 90% of which appear only once. The data were taken from a study of blood T cell repertoires in COVID-19. Across the study: Acute and convalescent COVID-19 samples came from the United States, Italy and Spain. PBMCs, B-cell-depleted T cells, or T cells were the source of the cDNA or gDNA that made up the material.

The receptor was isolated from a man between 60 and 75 years old with acute or convalescent COVID-19. The chain is built from TRBV7-2 and TRBJ1-2; D might be TRBD1 (5 bases). Sequenced input: peripheral blood. The CDR3 sequence: CASSPVLGAGYGYTF. The DNA of the CDR3 is TGTGCCAGCAGCCCCGTCCTAGGGGCTGGTTATGGCTACACCTTC.